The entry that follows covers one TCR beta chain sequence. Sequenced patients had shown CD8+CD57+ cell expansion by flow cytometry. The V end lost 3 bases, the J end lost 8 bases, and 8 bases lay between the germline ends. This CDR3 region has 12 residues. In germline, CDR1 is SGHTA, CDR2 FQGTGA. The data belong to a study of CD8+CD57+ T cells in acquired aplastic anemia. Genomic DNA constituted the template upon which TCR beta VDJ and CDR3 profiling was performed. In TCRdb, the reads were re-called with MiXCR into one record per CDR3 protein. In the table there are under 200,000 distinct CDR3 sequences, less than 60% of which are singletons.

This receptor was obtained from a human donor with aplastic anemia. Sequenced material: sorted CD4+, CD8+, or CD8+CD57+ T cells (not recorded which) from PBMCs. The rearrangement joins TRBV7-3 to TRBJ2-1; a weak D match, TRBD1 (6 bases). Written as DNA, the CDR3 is TGTGCCAGCAGCTTGACAGGACATGAGCAGTTCTTC. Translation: CASSLTGHEQFF.